This is a list of T cell receptor beta chains from one sample in a study of T cells in Graves' hyperthyroidism and ophthalmopathy. TCRdb fed the multiplex PCR reads into MiXCR, producing one record per CDR3 protein. The repertoire has about 320,000 distinct CDR3 sequences, roughly 15% of them found once; the top ten carry roughly a third. Sequences were obtained from blood. The receptors were gathered from a young man with Graves' hyperthyroidism. Both conserved end residues are trimmed from each CDR3. Some rows have no size entry. The others give once, few or many, or a class for an expanded clone.

abundance,j_gene,v_gene,CDR3aa
-,TRBJ2-1,TRBV6-2/TRBV6-3,ASSFLGSVTSGSGNEQF
many,TRBJ2-7,TRBV7-2,ASSFRTSSYEQY
many,TRBJ2-1,TRBV2,ASNLRDFYNEQF
many,TRBJ2-7,TRBV7-2,ASSLHPPRGVYEQY
many,TRBJ1-2,TRBV6-1,ASRKGADAYGYT
-,TRBJ2-2,TRBV29-1,SVWFGSNTGELF
-,TRBJ2-3,TRBV4-2,ASSQDWGIAGSTDTQY
many,TRBJ2-2,TRBV30,AWGRTGELF
many,TRBJ2-1,TRBV7-9,ASSPNSPTTYYNEQF
few,TRBJ1-6,TRBV27,ASSPRPTGYNSPLH
few,TRBJ2-2,TRBV19,ASSIRGDGSNTGELF
-,TRBJ2-2,TRBV12-3/TRBV12-4,ASRLGRVAGSGELF
many,TRBJ2-1,TRBV5-1,ASSLSQASYNEQF
few,TRBJ2-7,TRBV29-1,SVRGRTSYEQY
few,TRBJ2-2,TRBV6-1,ASKAGLNTGELF
-,TRBJ1-3,TRBV9,ASSPYGDGNTIY
many,TRBJ2-3,TRBV28,ASSLSPLEIHPTDTQY
-,TRBJ1-6,TRBV25-1,ASSYREAYNSSLH
-,TRBJ2-6,TRBV6-2/TRBV6-3,ASSYPGQGASGANVLT
few,TRBJ2-3,TRBV11-2,ASSQGGGTTDTQY
few,TRBJ2-6,TRBV11-2,ASGLAGAQANVLT
many,TRBJ1-6,TRBV3-1,ASSRDQRTGNSPLH
-,TRBJ2-7,TRBV19,ASSIGGSGLSYEQY
-,TRBJ1-4,TRBV7-9,ASREGVTNEKLF
few,TRBJ1-3,TRBV19,ASSITDSGNTIY
many,TRBJ2-7,TRBV11-2,ASSPFQREGSYEQY
many,TRBJ2-5,TRBV5-1,ASSFGTLGETQY
many,TRBJ2-5,TRBV11-2,ASTPFAEETQY
once,TRBJ2-1,TRBV29-1,SVDFLSGNYYNEQF
many,TRBJ2-3,TRBV5-1,ASSSTGTVHSTDTQY
many,TRBJ2-1,TRBV5-1,ASSLDIGSYNEQF
many,TRBJ2-2,TRBV2,ASSNGINTGELF
few,TRBJ1-4,TRBV5-5,ASSLMNRRGEKLF
few,TRBJ2-2,TRBV5-1,ASSPSGSNTGELF
many,TRBJ2-1,TRBV3-1,ASSQGSNGQF
-,TRBJ2-7,TRBV12-5,ASALQGIHEQY
many,TRBJ2-2,TRBV11-2,ASRPLLAGGTGELF
many,TRBJ2-1,TRBV12-3/TRBV12-4,ASRPGLAVNNEQF
few,TRBJ1-6,TRBV27,ASSFRRASGSPLH